This T cell receptor (beta chain) was sequenced for a study of identical twins. Findings and caveats of the study: One should note that invariant MAIT and iNKT cells could partly confound zero-insertion analyses.

TCRdb re-called the 5' RACE reads with MiXCR, one entry per CDR3 protein. The sample includes approximately 1.8 million distinct CDR3 sequences, about 30% seen only once; the top ten take under 0.35%. This clonotype showed up many times. No antigen is known for it. The length of the CDR3 is 13 residues. V was cut by 0 bases and J by 5 bases, with 7 bases left in between. Per the germline V gene, CDR1 is LGHDT and CDR2 is YNNKEL (reference sequence). This receptor was obtained from a newborn girl in good health. Sequencing was performed on cord blood. The V call is TRBV3-1, the J call TRBJ2-5, with D hard to call. The CDR3: CASSQEGYETQYF. CDR3 in DNA: TGTGCCAGCAGCCAAGAAGGGTACGAGACCCAGTACTTC.